This TCR beta chain comes out of a study of blood T cell repertoires in COVID-19. Study overall: From the United States, Italy and Spain came samples of acute and convalescent COVID-19. Sample material is recorded as cDNA or gDNA derived from T cells, B-cell-depleted T cells, or PBMCs.

TCRdb's copy holds only in-frame clones and misses some; the assay was immunoSEQ multiplex PCR. The sample shows approximately 260,000 clones, around 84% of them seen only once. All enrollees were about 18 to 95 years old and from roughly 26 US areas. Within the 2 weeks before study entry, each person in the exposed group met a COVID-19 case. This CDR3 spans 15 amino acids. The V segment lost 5 bases and the J segment 11 bases; nucleotides outside the gene matches: 17. Per germline, CDR1 SGHAT and CDR2 FQNNGV. This rearrangement joins TRBV11-2 to TRBJ1-1, with 7 bases that match TRBD1. Sequenced: PBMCs or T cells enriched from blood (not recorded which). The source is a woman between 50 and 59 years old who had been exposed to COVID-19. The CDR3 sequence: CASSLQGQVIREAFF. CDR3 nucleotide sequence: TGTGCCAGCAGCCTCCAAGGACAGGTAATAAGGGAGGCTTTCTTT.